This entry is about one T cell receptor (beta chain). The data belong to a study of blood T cell repertoires in COVID-19. Study-level information: Italy, Spain and the United States were the sources of the convalescent and acute COVID-19 samples. The cDNA or gDNA used as material had been derived from T cells, B-cell-depleted T cells, or PBMCs.

In the original workflow: Scientists estimated how many nucleated cells there were by amplifying reference gene primers. This table comes from immunoSEQ multiplex PCR, and its TCRdb copy is limited to in-frame clones, with some not included. V and J calls plus clone size are reproduced from that table; the DNA served to infer D and trimming. The sample includes hundreds of thousands of clones, about three quarters of them seen just once. The CDR3 is made up of 13 amino acids. The V and J ends lost 4 bases and 0 bases respectively, with 5 bases between them. Per the germline V gene, CDR1 is SGHTA and CDR2 is FQGTGA.

This TCR derives from an elderly woman with acute or convalescent COVID-19. Sequenced material: peripheral blood. The J gene is TRBJ2-3, the V gene TRBV7-3; the D is unclear. CDR3 sequence (DNA): TGTGCCAGCAGCTCCCATAGCACAGATACGCAGTATTTT. It specifies CASSSHSTDTQYF.